Below, 25 T cell receptor beta chains from the same sample are listed, as sequenced in a study of blood T cell repertoires in COVID-19. Libraries were prepared by immunoSEQ multiplex PCR; TCRdb keeps only in-frame clonotypes and omits some of them. The sample carries more than 90,000 clones, about 83% recorded once. The sample taken for sequencing was peripheral blood. The receptors derive from an older woman with COVID-19, enrolled during active disease.

This clone was seen a few times. The V gene is TRBV7-9, the J gene TRBJ1-1; D not certain. Trimming pared 3 bases from V and 3 bases from J, leaving 8 bases between. Germline V gene sequence: CDR1 SEHNR, CDR2 FQNEAQ (reference sequence). The CDR3 is 13 amino acids. CDR3 amino acids: CASSFAADTEAFF. The CDR3 DNA reads as TGTGCCAGCAGCTTTGCGGCGGACACTGAAGCTTTCTTT.

The gene calls are TRBV2 and TRBJ2-7; maybe TRBD2 (6 bases). CDR1 is SNHLY and CDR2 is FYNNEI in the germline V gene. The CDR3 is made up of 15 amino acids. V was trimmed by 3 bases and J by 0 bases, leaving 12 bases between them. The CDR3 spells CASSDAGLSSYEQYF. The CDR3 DNA is TGTGCCAGCAGTGATGCTGGACTAAGCTCCTACGAGCAGTACTTC.

V is TRBV30 and J is TRBJ2-2, with D possibly being TRBD2 (6 bases). CDR1 is GTSNPN, CDR2 SVGIG, per germline (reference sequence). CDR3 size: 13 residues. Trimming removed 5 bases from V and 4 bases from J, with 11 bases in between. The CDR3 region is CAWDVRGTGELFF. In DNA form, the CDR3 reads TGTGCCTGGGACGTGCGGGGCACCGGGGAGCTGTTTTTT. Filled out from reference TRBV30 and TRBJ2-2, the complete variable domain reads SQTIHQWPATLVQPVGSPLSLECTVEGTSNPNLYWYRQAAGRGLQLLFYSVGIGQISSEVPQNLSASRPQDRQFILSSKKLLLSDSGFYLCAWDVRGTGELFFGEGSRLTVL.

Of note for this clone: The conserved closing phenylalanine or tryptophan is absent in this CDR3, likely reflecting a read error. No DNA is shown, since the ends of the CDR3 on it are uncertain; the CDR3 is the one TCRdb lists. The chain has TRBV25-1 and TRBJ1-1; the D call TRBD1 from the table was never checked on the DNA. Germline assignment: CDR1 MGHDK and CDR2 SYGVNS. The length of the CDR3 is 10 amino acids, counting both ends. This chain's CDR3 is CASSRNRDRM.

The CDR3 here is CSVDLGQNQETQYF. The CDR3, as DNA: TGCAGCGTTGACCTGGGACAGAACCAAGAGACCCAGTACTTC. The genes are TRBV29-1 and TRBJ2-5, with 7 bases that match TRBD1. The germline V gene encodes CDR1 SQVTM and CDR2 ANQGSEA. After removal of 3 bases from V and 0 bases from J, the junction contained 4 bases not matched to a gene. The CDR3 is made up of 14 amino acids. Variable domain in full (rest from reference TRBV29-1 and TRBJ2-5): SAVISQKPSRDICQRGTSLTIQCQVDSQVTMMFWYRQQPGQSLTLIATANQGSEATYESGFVIDKFPISRPNLTFSTLTVSNMSPEDSSIYLCSVDLGQNQETQYFGPGTRLLVL.

V is TRBV3-1 (or the pseudogene TRBV3-2) and J is TRBJ2-1; tentatively, D is TRBD2 (5 bases). The CDR3 covers 16 residues. Germline lookup yields CDR1 LGHDT and CDR2 YNNKEL (reference sequence). Trimming took off 7 bases at V and 7 bases at J, with 23 bases between the two ends. CDR3 nucleotide sequence: TGTGCCAGCACCTCGGGGTGGTTGCCCCTCAGGAATGAGCAGTTCTTC. Its translation: CASTSGWLPLRNEQFF.

The J gene is TRBJ2-5, the V gene TRBV5-1; 9 nucleotides line up with TRBD1. The germline gives CDR1 SGHRS, CDR2 YFSETQ. This CDR3 is built from 14 residues. Unmatched junction bases numbered 2, after V lost 0 bases and J lost 5 bases. CDR3 DNA sequence: TGCGCCAGCAGCTTGGCCACAGGGGGCGAGACCCAGTACTTC. It yields the protein CASSLATGGETQYF. The variable domain in full, completed from reference TRBV5-1 and TRBJ2-5, reads KAGVTQTPRYLIKTRGQQVTLSCSPISGHRSVSWYQQTPGQGLQFLFEYFSETQRNKGNFPGRFSGRQFSNSRSEMNVSTLELGDSALYLCASSLATGGETQYFGPGTRLLVL.

The chain's CDR3 is CASSLRGTPKNIQYF. CDR3 bases: TGTGCCAGCAGCTTAAGGGGGACGCCTAAAAACATTCAGTACTTC. The chain combines TRBV7-9 with TRBJ2-4, with D maybe TRBD1 (6 bases). V was pared by 2 bases and J by 4 bases, with 12 bases between. The CDR3 sequence is 15 residues long. Germline V gives CDR1 SEHNR, CDR2 FQNEAQ (reference sequence).

This chain joins TRBV15 and TRBJ1-4; 8 nucleotides agree with TRBD1. Per germline, CDR1 LNHNV and CDR2 YYDKDF (reference sequence). This CDR3 contains 14 residues. V shed 0 bases and J 8 bases; nucleotides not matched to a gene: 2. The CDR3 protein is CATSRDRGREKLFF. CDR3 nucleotides: TGTGCCACCAGCAGAGACAGGGGGCGCGAAAAACTGTTTTTT.

The J gene is TRBJ2-7, the V gene TRBV27; perhaps TRBD1 as D (5 bases). Germline V gene lookup returns CDR1 MNHEY and CDR2 SMNVEV (reference sequence). This CDR3 is built from 16 residues. Trimming removed 0 bases at V and 3 bases at J, with 15 bases between. The CDR3 protein is CASSLSGRRGGYEQYF. CDR3 nucleotides: TGTGCCAGCAGTTTATCGGGGCGGCGAGGCGGCTACGAGCAGTACTTC.

V usage is TRBV7-6 and J usage is TRBJ2-2, with D unclear. CDR1 and CDR2 from the germline V gene are SGHVS and FNYEAQ. V shed 2 bases and J shed 5 bases, with 6 bases lying between them. CDR3 length: 13 residues. The CDR3 coding sequence is TGTGCCAGCAGCTTATTAACAACCGGGGAGCTGTTTTTT. This sequence encodes CASSLLTTGELFF. The full variable domain, in which reference TRBV7-6 and TRBJ2-2 provide the parts outside the CDR3, is GAGVSQSPRYKVTKRGQDVALRCDPISGHVSLYWYRQALGQGPEFLTYFNYEAQQDKSGLPNDRFSAERPEGSISTLTIQRTEQRDSAMYRCASSLLTTGELFFGEGSRLTVL.

The rearrangement links TRBV5-1 to TRBJ1-6; D gene ambiguous. CDR1 is SGHRS and CDR2 is YFSETQ in the germline V gene. There are 15 residues in the CDR3. The V end lost 0 bases, the J end lost 10 bases, and 14 bases lay between the germline ends. CDR3 bases: TGCGCCAGCAGCTTGGCAGGTCATGCTTTCTCACCCCTCCACTTT. Translating gives CASSLAGHAFSPLHF.

The J gene is TRBJ1-5, the V gene TRBV10-3; tentatively, D is TRBD1 (6 bases). The CDR3 loop spans 14 amino acids. The V gene's germline CDR1 is ENHRY and CDR2 SYGVKD. The V and J ends lost 3 bases and 4 bases respectively, with 10 bases between them. The chain's CDR3 is CAISDRQGNQPQHF. The DNA for the CDR3 is TGTGCCATCAGTGACAGGCAGGGGAATCAGCCCCAGCATTTT.

This clone has just one count. This chain joins TRBV14 and TRBJ1-2; D not resolved. CDR3 length: 13 amino acids. V lost 4 bases and J 4 bases, leaving 10 bases between the germline ends. Germline V CDR1 and CDR2: SGHDN, FVKESK. The CDR3 loop reads CASSRAYSYGYTF. The CDR3 nucleotides are TGTGCCAGCAGCCGGGCCTATAGCTATGGCTACACCTTC.

This clone was detected a few times. Other DNA sequences in the sample encode the same CDR3. The chain recombines TRBV5-1 with TRBJ2-7; possible D gene TRBD1, 5 bases. The CDR3 totals 13 residues. With 4 bases removed from V and 1 base from J, the gap between germline ends came to 9 bases. Germline V gene lookup returns CDR1 SGHRS and CDR2 YFSETQ. The CDR3 spells CASSLTGSYEQYF. The CDR3 region has the DNA TGCGCCAGCAGCCTTACAGGTTCCTACGAGCAGTACTTC.

The rearrangement joins TRBV19 to TRBJ1-2; D gene unclear. The CDR3 length is 14 residues. V lost 6 bases and J lost 1, with 12 bases in between. Germline lookup yields CDR1 LNHDA and CDR2 SQIVND (reference sequence). In nucleotides, the CDR3 is TGTGCCAGTAGCCCCTCGGTCCTTAACTATGGCTACACCTTC. Translated: CASSPSVLNYGYTF.

The rearrangement joins TRBV20-1 to TRBJ1-2, with 8 bases matching TRBD1. The germline V gene has CDR1 DFQATT and CDR2 SNEGSKA (reference sequence). This CDR3 has 13 residues. Germline trimming cut 3 bases from V and 7 bases from J; bases unmatched to any gene: 7. Here the CDR3 reads CSASPQGVGGYTF. The CDR3 DNA is TGCAGTGCTAGTCCACAGGGGGTTGGTGGCTACACCTTC.

The chain carries TRBV5-6 and TRBJ1-5; 10 bases are a match to TRBD1. The CDR3 sequence is 14 residues long. Per germline, CDR1 SGHDT and CDR2 YYEEEE. After removal of 1 base from V and 7 bases from J, the junction contained 2 bases not matched to a gene. The CDR3 coding sequence is TGTGCCAGCAGCTTGTGGGACAGGGGACAGCCCCAGCATTTT. Translated, it gives CASSLWDRGQPQHF.

The CDR3 loop reads CASPRDRGRLLGYTF. CDR3 DNA: TGTGCCAGCCCCCGGGACAGGGGGCGCCTTCTTGGCTACACCTTC. This chain connects TRBV6-5 to TRBJ1-2, with 12 positions matching TRBD1. Germline trimming cut 8 bases from V and 7 bases from J; bases unmatched to any gene: 11. CDR3 size: 15 residues. Germline lookup yields CDR1 MNHEY and CDR2 SVGAGI.

The chain is built from TRBV6-4 and TRBJ1-6; 9 bases are a match to TRBD1. The CDR3 sequence is 13 residues long. The germline CDR1 and CDR2 sequences are MRHNA and SNTAGT. With 3 bases clipped from V and 9 bases from J, the junction kept 0 bases outside the gene matches. The CDR3 loop is CASSEGQGSPLHF. The CDR3 DNA sequence: TGTGCCAGCAGTGAGGGACAGGGTTCACCCCTCCACTTT.

This chain links TRBV11-1 with TRBJ1-1; TRBD1 agrees at 8 bases. The V segment lost 3 bases and the J segment 5 bases; nucleotides outside the gene matches: 2. The CDR3 spans 13 residues. Per the germline V gene, CDR1 is SGHAT and CDR2 is FQDESV (reference sequence). DNA for the CDR3: TGTGCCAGCAGCTTTACAGGGGGGACTGAAGCTTTCTTT. This sequence encodes CASSFTGGTEAFF.

J is TRBJ1-6 and V is TRBV6-1; D not resolved. The CDR3 has 14 residues. Germline CDR1 MNHNS, CDR2 SASEGT. The V end lost 8 bases, the J end lost 3 bases, and 11 bases lay between the germline ends. CDR3 sequence reads: CASGKGGYNSPLHF. CDR3 nucleotides: TGTGCCAGCGGAAAGGGAGGCTATAATTCACCCCTCCACTTT.

This clone was observed a single time. The genes are TRBV6-2 or TRBV6-3 and TRBJ1-5; possible D gene TRBD1, 6 bases. This CDR3 comprises 14 residues. Trimming took off 6 bases at V and 6 bases at J, with 15 bases between the two ends. The germline CDR1 and CDR2 sequences are MNHEY and SVGEGT. CDR3 coding DNA: TGTGCCAGCAGCCACGTAGGGGGACCTCAGCCCCAGCATTTT. This sequence encodes CASSHVGGPQPQHF.

The chain is built from TRBV28 and TRBJ1-2; the D is unclear. Trimming shortened V by 5 bases and J by 2 bases, and 9 bases separated the two germline ends. The CDR3 totals 13 residues. Germline loops: CDR1 MDHEN, CDR2 SYDVKM. The CDR3 sequence is CASSAGQNYGYTF. In nucleotides, the CDR3 is TGTGCCAGCAGTGCGGGCCAAAACTATGGCTACACCTTC.

The V and J genes are TRBV5-5 and TRBJ1-5; 9 nucleotides match TRBD1. Losses at the gene ends were 4 bases for V and 5 bases for J; bases not matched to a gene: 7. The length of the CDR3 is 15 residues. CDR1 and CDR2 (germline): SGHKS, YYEKEE (reference sequence). CDR3 DNA: TGTGCCAGCAGCCGGACAGGGGATGAGGATCAGCCCCAGCATTTT. Translating it yields CASSRTGDEDQPQHF.